The 16 T cell receptor beta chains given below trace back to one sample, sequenced in a study of blood T cell repertoires in COVID-19. Generated by immunoSEQ multiplex PCR, the TCRdb table keeps only in-frame clones and is missing some. The sample consists of about 94,000 clones, more than 75% of them appearing once. Material: peripheral blood. These receptors all stem from a human donor with acute or convalescent COVID-19. The donor label of this sample is uncertain.

The genes are TRBV29-1 and TRBJ1-2, with D possibly being TRBD1 (5 bases). Germline CDR1 SQVTM, CDR2 ANQGSEA. The CDR3 has 16 residues. V was clipped by 1 base and J by 0 bases, with 15 bases between them. The CDR3 coding sequence is TGCAGCGTTGAAGGTAACGCAGGGAGGACTAACTATGGCTACACCTTC. Amino acids: CSVEGNAGRTNYGYTF.

The chain joins TRBV29-1 to TRBJ2-7; 10 bases align to TRBD2. The germline V gene encodes CDR1 SQVTM and CDR2 ANQGSEA. The CDR3 has 12 residues. V dropped 7 bases and J dropped 4; count of bases not matched to a gene: 4. CDR3 bases: TGCAGCGCACAGCGGGGGGGGTACGAGCAGTACTTC. Protein: CSAQRGGYEQYF.

This chain uses TRBV5-6 with TRBJ1-3; TRBD1 matches at 7 bases. The germline V gene has CDR1 SGHDT and CDR2 YYEEEE. This CDR3 is built from 15 residues. The ends lost 3 bases at V and 4 bases at J; junction bases unmatched: 7. In DNA form, the CDR3 reads TGTGCCAGCAGCTCTGACAGGGTGGGAGGAAACACCATATATTTT. Protein product: CASSSDRVGGNTIYF.

The rearrangement links TRBV30 to TRBJ2-2, with a possible D match to TRBD2 (6 bases). This CDR3 contains 16 residues. Trimming cost V 2 bases and J 9 bases, with 22 bases left between them. Per the germline V gene, CDR1 is GTSNPN and CDR2 is SVGIG (reference sequence). The DNA of the CDR3 is TGTGCCTGGAGTCGGAGGGCCAACGTCGACTCCCGGGAGCTGTTTTTT. Protein: CAWSRRANVDSRELFF.

Only one count was recorded for this clone. The chain has TRBV4-2 and TRBJ2-1; TRBD2 matches at 7 bases. Germline values: CDR1 LGHNA, CDR2 YNFKEQ. The CDR3 runs 16 residues. V lost 0 bases to trimming and J lost 6 bases; unmatched junction nucleotides: 8. The CDR3 loop is CASSQDLSRGTNEQFF. CDR3 in DNA: TGTGCCAGCAGCCAAGATCTTTCGCGGGGGACCAATGAGCAGTTCTTC.

The V call is TRBV5-1, the J call TRBJ1-1; 9 nucleotides line up with TRBD1. The CDR3 is 16 amino acids. Trimming cost V 0 bases and J 3 bases; bases outside gene matches: 6. The germline CDR1 and CDR2 sequences are SGHRS and YFSETQ. The chain's CDR3 is CASSLAGQGLHTEAFF. CDR3 DNA sequence: TGCGCCAGCAGCTTGGCGGGACAGGGTTTGCACACTGAAGCTTTCTTT.

The chain carries TRBV9 and TRBJ2-7; D uncertain. Germline V CDR1 and CDR2: SGDLS, YYNGEE. Trimming removed 0 bases at V and 4 bases at J, with 8 bases between. The CDR3 is 13 amino acids. CDR3 in amino acids: CASSVAPLYEQYF. In nucleotides, the CDR3 is TGTGCCAGCAGCGTAGCCCCCCTTTACGAGCAGTACTTC. Using reference TRBV9 and TRBJ2-7 for the parts outside the CDR3, the full variable domain is DSGVTQTPKHLITATGQRVTLRCSPRSGDLSVYWYQQSLDQGLQFLIQYYNGEERAKGNILERFSAQQFPDLHSELNLSSLELGDSALYFCASSVAPLYEQYFGPGTRLTVT.

This clone has only a few counts. V is TRBV30 and J is TRBJ1-5, with a possible D match to TRBD1 (6 bases). V lost 2 bases and J lost 1, with 9 bases in between. This CDR3 spans 14 amino acids. The germline V gene has CDR1 GTSNPN and CDR2 SVGIG (reference sequence). The DNA of the CDR3 is TGTGCCTGGAGTACGGGACAAAGCAATCAGCCCCAGCATTTT. Translating it yields CAWSTGQSNQPQHF.

The genes are TRBV3-1 (or the pseudogene TRBV3-2) and TRBJ2-1; 11 nucleotides align to TRBD2. J was trimmed by 4 bases and V by 4 bases; bases with no gene match: 6. This CDR3 region has 16 residues. Germline CDR1 LGHDT, CDR2 YNNKEL (reference sequence). Here the CDR3 DNA reads TGTGCCAGCAGCCTACTTCTAGCGGGGGGATACAATGAGCAGTTCTTC. Its protein product is CASSLLLAGGYNEQFF.

The rearrangement uses TRBV10-1 and TRBJ2-1, with 10 bases fitting TRBD1. This CDR3 region has 16 residues. Germline V gives CDR1 WNHNN, CDR2 SYGVQD (reference sequence). J gave up 8 bases and V 4 bases, and 11 bases lay outside the gene matches. CDR3 amino acids: CASSGDRDRGSYEQFF. CDR3 bases: TGCGCCAGCAGTGGGGACCGGGACAGGGGAAGCTATGAGCAGTTCTTC.

The genes are TRBV11-2 and TRBJ2-3, with 9 bases identical to TRBD2. From germline, CDR1 is SGHAT and CDR2 FQNNGV. This CDR3 comprises 16 residues. The ends lost 5 bases at V and 5 bases at J; junction bases unmatched: 11. The CDR3 nucleotides read TGTGCCAGCAGCGTCGAGCGGGGGGCGGGTAGAGATACGCAGTATTTT. Amino acids: CASSVERGAGRDTQYF.

J is TRBJ2-5 and V is TRBV24-1; the D gene is possibly TRBD1 (5 bases). Trimming took 9 bases from V and 5 from J, leaving 18 bases between them. CDR3 length: 14 residues. Looked up from germline, CDR1 is KGHDR and CDR2 is SFDVKD. In nucleotides, the CDR3 is TGTGCCACCGGTGGGGTAGGGGCCACGGAGACCCAGTACTTC. This codes for CATGGVGATETQYF.

This chain connects TRBV28 to TRBJ1-6, with D possibly TRBD1 on 6 matching bases. V was shortened by 5 bases and J by 15 bases, with 23 bases between the two germline ends. The CDR3 runs 15 residues. Per germline, CDR1 MDHEN and CDR2 SYDVKM. In DNA, the CDR3 is TGTGCCAGCAGTCCCGGGAGGGGGGGCGTTGGGCTCCTCCACTTT. This sequence encodes CASSPGRGGVGLLHF. The full variable domain, completed using reference TRBV28 and TRBJ1-6, is DVKVTQSSRYLVKRTGEKVFLECVQDMDHENMFWYRQDPGLGLRLIYFSYDVKMKEKGDIPEGYSVSREKKERFSLILESASTNQTSMYLCASSPGRGGVGLLHFGNGTRLTVT.

The gene calls are TRBV7-9 and TRBJ2-1; 7 nucleotides match TRBD2. V lost 1 base to trimming and J lost 10 bases; unmatched junction nucleotides: 10. The CDR3 has 15 residues. The V gene's germline CDR1 is SEHNR and CDR2 FQNEAQ (reference sequence). For the CDR3, the DNA is TGTGCCAGCAGCTTAGGGGATGGTCTAGCGGAGGAGCAGTTCTTC. It encodes CASSLGDGLAEEQFF.

The rearrangement links TRBV27 to TRBJ1-4; D perhaps matches TRBD1 (5 bases). Trimming removed 6 bases from V and 6 bases from J, with 11 bases in between. CDR3 size: 13 residues. Germline loops: CDR1 MNHEY, CDR2 SMNVEV (reference sequence). The CDR3 DNA follows: TGTGCCAGCAGAGGAAGGGGATATGAAAAACTGTTTTTT. Translated, it gives CASRGRGYEKLFF.

This clone was recorded once. V and J are TRBV6-5 and TRBJ1-1; no clear D gene. This CDR3 region has 13 residues. Germline V gene data show CDR1 as MNHEY and CDR2 as SVGAGI. V shed 8 bases and J shed 1 base, with 11 bases lying between them. The CDR3 region is CASRVGENTEAFF. In DNA form, the CDR3 reads TGTGCCAGCCGAGTCGGGGAGAACACTGAAGCTTTCTTT.